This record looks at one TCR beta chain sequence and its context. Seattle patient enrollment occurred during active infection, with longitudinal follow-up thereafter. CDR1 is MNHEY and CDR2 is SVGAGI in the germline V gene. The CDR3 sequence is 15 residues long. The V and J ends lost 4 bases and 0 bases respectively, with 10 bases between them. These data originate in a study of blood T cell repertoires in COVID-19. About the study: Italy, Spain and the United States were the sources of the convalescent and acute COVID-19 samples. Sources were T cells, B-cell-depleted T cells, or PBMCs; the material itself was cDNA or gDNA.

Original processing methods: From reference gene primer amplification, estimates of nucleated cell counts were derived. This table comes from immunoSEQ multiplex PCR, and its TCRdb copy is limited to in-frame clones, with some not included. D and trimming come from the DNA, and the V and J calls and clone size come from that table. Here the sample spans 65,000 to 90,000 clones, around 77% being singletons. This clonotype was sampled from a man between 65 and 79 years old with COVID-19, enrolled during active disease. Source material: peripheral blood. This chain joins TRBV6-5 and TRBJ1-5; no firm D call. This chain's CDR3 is CASSLSGNSNQPQHF. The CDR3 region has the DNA TGTGCCAGCAGTTTGAGCGGGAATAGCAATCAGCCCCAGCATTTT.